The entry below describes one TCR beta chain. These data are taken from a study of siplizumab effects on memory and regulatory T cells. Method: immunoSEQ multiplex PCR; TCRdb's copy keeps in-frame clones and lacks some. The sample consists of over 85,000 clones, approximately 97% of them appearing once. V lost 2 bases, J lost 5 bases, and 3 bases stayed unmatched. The CDR3 contains 14 residues. Germline V lookup: CDR1 MNHNY, CDR2 SVGAGI (reference sequence). What was sequenced was naive CD4+ T cells sorted from blood. V usage is TRBV6-6 and J usage is TRBJ2-7; 10 bases fit TRBD1. This clonotype was obtained from a human donor in good health. CDR3 sequence: CASSYRGQGNEQYF. The CDR3 DNA is TGTGCCAGCAGTTACCGGGGACAGGGGAACGAGCAGTACTTC.